The 9 T cell receptor beta chains below were found in one sample sequenced in a study of blood T cells in healthy people across ages. For the second PCR, which ran for about 6 to 11 cycles, a sample-barcoded 5' primer and a J-beta primer mix were used. TCRdb used MiXCR to reprocess the 5' RACE reads, holding one entry per CDR3 protein. The sample yields some 640,000 distinct CDR3 sequences, roughly 30% seen once. Material for sequencing was blood. The receptors shown here come from a woman of 80 years or more in good health.

With respect to this clonotype: This may be a read error, as it is one base from a much larger clone. CDR3 DNA: TGTGCCTCCGCGAGCGGGGGTTTCGATGAGCAGTACTTC. Its translation is CASASGGFDEQYF. This chain links TRBV2 with TRBJ2-7, with 8 positions matching TRBD2. CDR3 length equals 13 residues. Germline-derived CDR1 and CDR2 are SNHLY and FYNNEI. V lost 11 bases, J lost 7 bases, and 13 bases stayed unmatched.

V usage is TRBV6-2 or TRBV6-3 and J usage is TRBJ2-1, with a weak D call TRBD1 (6 bases). Judging by the DNA end, TRBJ2-7 fits better; the J call may be wrong. The CDR3 length is 22 residues. Germline CDR1 is MNHEY and CDR2 is SVGEGT. DNA of the CDR3: TGTGCCAGCAGTCCATTACCGTCAGACAGGTCCTTCCGTCAGGGCTCCTACAATGAGCAGTACTTC. Encoded protein: CASSPLPSDRSFRQGSYNEQYF.

This clonotype was seen a single time. The chain employs TRBV29-1 and TRBJ2-3; 8 bases agree with TRBD1. Germline CDR1 SQVTM, CDR2 ANQGSEA. The CDR3 totals 12 residues. J was trimmed by 10 bases and V by 1 base; bases with no gene match: 4. The CDR3 reads CSVEGTGRPQYF. CDR3 in DNA: TGCAGCGTTGAAGGGACAGGGCGCCCGCAGTATTTT.

This clonotype was counted ten times or more. V usage is TRBV2 and J usage is TRBJ2-7, with D unclear. The germline CDR1 and CDR2 sequences are SNHLY and FYNNEI. Trimming removed 4 bases at V and 2 bases at J, with 12 bases between. This CDR3 has 14 residues. The CDR3 loop is CASSAPQEAYEQYF. CDR3 bases: TGTGCCAGCAGTGCCCCGCAGGAAGCCTACGAGCAGTACTTC.

This clonotype was detected a few times. The genes are TRBV6-2 or TRBV6-3 and TRBJ1-1; possible D gene TRBD1, 5 bases. Germline V CDR1 and CDR2: MNHEY, SVGEGT. The CDR3 has 13 residues. The ends were cut back, 7 bases at V and 3 bases at J, with 12 bases in the middle. The CDR3 here is CASTLGGYTEAFF. The CDR3 DNA follows: TGTGCCAGCACTCTGGGGGGATACACTGAAGCTTTCTTT.

This clonotype appeared once. Being one base from a much bigger clone, this may be a read error. This chain links TRBV19 with TRBJ2-7, with 7 bases identical to TRBD1. V lost 3 bases and J lost 7; bases outside the gene matches: 12. The germline gives CDR1 LNHDA, CDR2 SQIVND (reference sequence). This CDR3 region has 15 residues. The CDR3 DNA sequence: TGTGCCAGTAGTATCCCGGGACAGTTGTACAATGAGCAGTACTTC. Amino acid sequence: CASSIPGQLYNEQYF. The full variable domain, with the rest looked up from reference TRBV19 and TRBJ2-7, is DGGITQSPKYLFRKEGQNVTLSCEQNLNHDAMYWYRQDPGQGLRLIYYSQIVNDFQKGDIAEGYSVSREKKESFPLTVTSAQKNPTAFYLCASSIPGQLYNEQYFGPGTRLTVT.

The sample holds many counts of this clonotype. V and J are TRBV7-8 and TRBJ2-1; perhaps TRBD2 as D (6 bases). V was clipped by 1 base and J by 6 bases, with 16 bases between them. CDR3 size: 16 residues. Germline-derived CDR1 and CDR2 are SGHVS and FQNEAQ. CDR3 region: CASSLEASLAFNEQFF. In DNA, the CDR3 is TGTGCCAGCAGCTTAGAGGCGTCCCTAGCGTTCAATGAGCAGTTCTTC. The full variable domain, with the rest looked up from reference TRBV7-8 and TRBJ2-1, is GAGVSQSPRYKVAKRGQDVALRCDPISGHVSLFWYQQALGQGPEFLTYFQNEAQLDKSGLPSDRFFAERPEGSVSTLKIQRTQQEDSAVYLCASSLEASLAFNEQFFGPGTRLTVL.

Many counts were recorded for this clonotype. The chain uses TRBV6-2 or TRBV6-3 and TRBJ1-2; the match to TRBD1 covers 8 bases. V lost 2 bases to trimming and J lost 7 bases; unmatched junction nucleotides: 3. The germline CDR1 and CDR2 sequences are MNHEY and SVGEGT. The CDR3 runs 13 residues. CDR3 DNA sequence: TGTGCCAGCAGTTACGGACAGGGCGGTGGCTACACCTTC. Its translation is CASSYGQGGGYTF.

This clonotype has just a few counts. Given a much more abundant clone one base away, this may be a read error. The genes are TRBV5-1 and TRBJ2-3; D is possibly TRBD1 (5 bases). Germline-derived CDR1 and CDR2 are SGHRS and YFSETQ. The CDR3 consists of 14 residues. Trimming cost V 3 bases and J 2 bases, with 10 bases left between them. In DNA form, the CDR3 reads TGCGCCAGCAGCTGGGGCAGGCCCACAGATACGCAGTATTTT. Protein sequence: CASSWGRPTDTQYF.